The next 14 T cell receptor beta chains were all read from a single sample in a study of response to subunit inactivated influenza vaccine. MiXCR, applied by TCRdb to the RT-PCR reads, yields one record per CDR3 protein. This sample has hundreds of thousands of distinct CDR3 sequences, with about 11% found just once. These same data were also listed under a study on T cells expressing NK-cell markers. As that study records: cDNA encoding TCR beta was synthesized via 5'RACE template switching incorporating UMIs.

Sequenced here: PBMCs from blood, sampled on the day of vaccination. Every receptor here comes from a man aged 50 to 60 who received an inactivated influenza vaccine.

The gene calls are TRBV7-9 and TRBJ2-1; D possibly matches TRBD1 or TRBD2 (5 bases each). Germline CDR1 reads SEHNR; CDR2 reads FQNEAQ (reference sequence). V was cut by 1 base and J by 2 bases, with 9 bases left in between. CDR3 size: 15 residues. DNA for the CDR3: TGTGCCAGCAGCTTAGGGGGACCTACCTACAATGAGCAGTTCTTC. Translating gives CASSLGGPTYNEQFF.

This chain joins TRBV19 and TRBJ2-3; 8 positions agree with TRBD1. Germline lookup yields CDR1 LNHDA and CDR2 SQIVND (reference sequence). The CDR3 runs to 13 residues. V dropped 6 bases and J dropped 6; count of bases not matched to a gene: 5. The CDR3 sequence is CASRDRGSDTQYF. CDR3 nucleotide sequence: TGTGCCAGTAGAGACAGGGGAAGTGATACGCAGTATTTT.

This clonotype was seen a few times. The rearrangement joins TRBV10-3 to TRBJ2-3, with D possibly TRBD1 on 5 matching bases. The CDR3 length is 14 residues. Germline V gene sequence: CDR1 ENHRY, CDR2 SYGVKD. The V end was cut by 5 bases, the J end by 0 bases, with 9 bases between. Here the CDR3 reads CAISSTVSTDTQYF. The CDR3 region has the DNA TGTGCCATCAGTTCGACAGTCAGCACAGATACGCAGTATTTT.

CDR3 nucleotide sequence: TGTGCCAGCAGGAAAAAGACAGGGCAAATTTCACCCCTCCACTTT. It yields the protein CASRKKTGQISPLHF. The chain combines TRBV27 with TRBJ1-6, with TRBD1 matching over 7 bases. The CDR3 is 15 residues long. Germline V CDR1 and CDR2: MNHEY, SMNVEV (reference sequence). J gave up 9 bases and V 6 bases, and 11 bases lay outside the gene matches.

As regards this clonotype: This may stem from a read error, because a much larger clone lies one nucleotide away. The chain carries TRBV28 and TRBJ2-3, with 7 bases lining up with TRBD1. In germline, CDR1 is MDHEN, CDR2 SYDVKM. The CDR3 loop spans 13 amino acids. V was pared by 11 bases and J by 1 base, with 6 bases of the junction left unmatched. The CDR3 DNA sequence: TGTGCCTGCATAACAGGGGGCACAGATACGCAGTATTTT. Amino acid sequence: CACITGGTDTQYF.

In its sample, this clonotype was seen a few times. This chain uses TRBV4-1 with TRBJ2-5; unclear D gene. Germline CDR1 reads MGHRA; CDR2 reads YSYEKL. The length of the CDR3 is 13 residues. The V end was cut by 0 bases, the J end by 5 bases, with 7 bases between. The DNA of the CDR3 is TGCGCCAGCAGCCAAGAAATCGAGGAGACCCAGTACTTC. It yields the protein CASSQEIEETQYF.

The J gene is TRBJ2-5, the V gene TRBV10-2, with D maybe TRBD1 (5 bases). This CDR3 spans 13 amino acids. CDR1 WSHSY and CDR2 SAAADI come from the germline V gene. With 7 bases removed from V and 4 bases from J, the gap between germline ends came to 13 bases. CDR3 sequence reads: CASMGPIGETQYF. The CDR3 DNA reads TGCGCCAGCATGGGGCCAATCGGAGAGACCCAGTACTTC.

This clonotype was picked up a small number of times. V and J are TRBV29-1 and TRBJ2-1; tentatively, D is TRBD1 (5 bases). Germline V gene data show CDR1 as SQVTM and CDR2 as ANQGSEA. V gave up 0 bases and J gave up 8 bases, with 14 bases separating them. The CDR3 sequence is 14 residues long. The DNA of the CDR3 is TGCAGCGTTGAAGATCATATAGGGGTGGATGAGCAGTTCTTC. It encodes CSVEDHIGVDEQFF.

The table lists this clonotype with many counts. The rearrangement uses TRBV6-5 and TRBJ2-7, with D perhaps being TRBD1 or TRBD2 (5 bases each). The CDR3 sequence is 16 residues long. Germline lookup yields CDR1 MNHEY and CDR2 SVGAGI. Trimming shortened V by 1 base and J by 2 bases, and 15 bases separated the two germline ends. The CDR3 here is CASSYYGTELPYEQYF. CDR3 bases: TGTGCCAGCAGTTACTACGGGACCGAACTTCCCTACGAGCAGTACTTC.

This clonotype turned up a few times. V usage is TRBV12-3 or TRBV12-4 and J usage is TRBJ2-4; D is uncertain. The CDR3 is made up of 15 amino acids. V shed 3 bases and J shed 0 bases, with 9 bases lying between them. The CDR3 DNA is TGTGCCAGCAGTTTCGGAACAATAGCCAAAAACATTCAGTACTTC. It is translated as CASSFGTIAKNIQYF.

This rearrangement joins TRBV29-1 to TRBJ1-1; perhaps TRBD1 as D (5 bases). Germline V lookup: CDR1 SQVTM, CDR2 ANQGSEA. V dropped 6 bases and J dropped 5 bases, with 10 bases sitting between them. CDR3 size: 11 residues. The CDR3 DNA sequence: TGCAGCGTCCGCCAGGGTACTGAAGCTTTCTTT. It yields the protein CSVRQGTEAFF.

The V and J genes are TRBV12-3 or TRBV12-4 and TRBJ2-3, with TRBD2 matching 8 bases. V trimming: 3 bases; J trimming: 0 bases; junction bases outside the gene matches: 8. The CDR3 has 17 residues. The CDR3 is CASSFYGGEPSTDTQYF. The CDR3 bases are TGTGCCAGCAGTTTCTACGGGGGGGAGCCTAGCACAGATACGCAGTATTTT.

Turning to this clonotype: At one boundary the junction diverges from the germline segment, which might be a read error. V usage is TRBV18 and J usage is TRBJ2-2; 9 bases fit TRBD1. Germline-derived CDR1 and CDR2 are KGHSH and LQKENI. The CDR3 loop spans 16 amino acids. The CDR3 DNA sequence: TGTGCCAACTCACCCCGGGACAGGGCCGCCACCGGGGAGCTGTTTTTT. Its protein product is CANSPRDRAATGELFF.

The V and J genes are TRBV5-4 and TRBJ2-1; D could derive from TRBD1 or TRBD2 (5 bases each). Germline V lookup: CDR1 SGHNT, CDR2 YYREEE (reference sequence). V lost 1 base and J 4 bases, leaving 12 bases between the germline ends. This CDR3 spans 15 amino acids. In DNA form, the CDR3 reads TGTGCCAGCAGCTTGTTAGGGACGGGGTACAATGAGCAGTTCTTC. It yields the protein CASSLLGTGYNEQFF. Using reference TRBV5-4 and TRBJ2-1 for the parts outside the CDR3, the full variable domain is ETGVTQSPTHLIKTRGQQVTLRCSSQSGHNTVSWYQQALGQGPQFIFQYYREEENGRGNFPPRFSGLQFPNYSSELNVNALELDDSALYLCASSLLGTGYNEQFFGPGTRLTVL.